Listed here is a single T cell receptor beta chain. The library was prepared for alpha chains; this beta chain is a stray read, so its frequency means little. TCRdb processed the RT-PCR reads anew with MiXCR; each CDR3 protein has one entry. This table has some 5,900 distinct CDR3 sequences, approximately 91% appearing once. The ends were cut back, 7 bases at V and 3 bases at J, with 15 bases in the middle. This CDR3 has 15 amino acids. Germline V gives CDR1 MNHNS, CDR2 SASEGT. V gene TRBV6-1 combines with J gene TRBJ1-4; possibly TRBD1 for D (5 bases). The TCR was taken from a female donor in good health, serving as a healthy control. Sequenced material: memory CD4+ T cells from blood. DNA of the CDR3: TGTGCCAGCACCCAAACGGGGGTGGCTAATGAAAAACTGTTTTTT. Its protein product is CASTQTGVANEKLFF.